Reported below is one TCR beta chain. Measured with immunoSEQ multiplex PCR; TCRdb has only the in-frame clones, and not every one. The sample has approximately 70,000 clones, roughly 86% seen once. This record belongs to a study of blood T cell repertoires in COVID-19. Study at large: Collection of acute and convalescent COVID-19 samples took place in the United States, Italy and Spain. T cells, B-cell-depleted T cells, or PBMCs provided the cDNA or gDNA that served as material.

Losses at the gene ends were 6 bases for V and 5 bases for J; bases not matched to a gene: 7. This CDR3 is built from 14 residues. Looked up from germline, CDR1 is KGHSH and CDR2 is LQKENI. The V gene is TRBV18, the J gene TRBJ1-1; 9 bases match TRBD1. Material for sequencing was peripheral blood. This TCR derives from a woman aged 60-75 years with acute or convalescent COVID-19. The CDR3 protein is CASSQDRGGTEAFF. The CDR3 DNA is TGTGCCAGCTCGCAGGACAGGGGAGGAACTGAAGCTTTCTTT.